This passage covers 12 T cell receptor beta chains from one sample sequenced in a study of blood T cell repertoires in COVID-19. TCRdb's copy holds only in-frame clones and misses some; the assay was immunoSEQ multiplex PCR. In the table there are 70,000 to 75,000 clones, roughly 80% of which are singletons. The sample taken for sequencing was peripheral blood. The receptor source for this set is a woman between 55 and 75 years old with acute or convalescent COVID-19.

The V call is TRBV4-1, the J call TRBJ2-3; 7 bases are a match to TRBD2. The CDR3 spans 18 residues. The germline V gene has CDR1 MGHRA and CDR2 YSYEKL. V lost 0 bases and J lost 2; bases outside the gene matches: 11. CDR3 amino acids: CASSQDRGAGLSTDTQYF. In DNA form, the CDR3 reads TGCGCCAGCAGCCAAGATAGGGGAGCGGGGCTCTCCACAGATACGCAGTATTTT.

This clone was seen just once. The V gene is TRBV24-1, the J gene TRBJ2-7, with a tentative D call TRBD2 (5 bases). The germline CDR1 and CDR2 sequences are KGHDR and SFDVKD. With 4 bases removed from V and 0 bases from J, the gap between germline ends came to 12 bases. The CDR3 sequence is 15 residues long. CDR3 bases: TGTGCCACCAGTGACGGATCGGGAACCTCCTACGAGCAGTACTTC. This gives the protein CATSDGSGTSYEQYF.

This chain joins TRBV9 and TRBJ2-1; the D gene is possibly TRBD2 (5 bases). V was clipped by 3 bases and J by 8 bases, with 18 bases between them. Germline-derived CDR1 and CDR2 are SGDLS and YYNGEE. The CDR3 covers 15 residues. This chain's CDR3 is CASSASAELGHEQFF. The DNA for the CDR3 is TGTGCCAGCAGCGCCTCAGCGGAGCTCGGCCATGAGCAGTTCTTC.

J is TRBJ2-2 and V is TRBV7-2; D is possibly TRBD1 (5 bases). CDR1 is SGHTA and CDR2 is FQGNSA in the germline V gene. CDR3 length: 15 amino acids. V lost 0 bases to trimming and J lost 4 bases, with 9 bases between them. Here the CDR3 DNA reads TGTGCCAGCAGCTTAGCAGGGGCCGCCACCGGGGAGCTGTTTTTT. This codes for CASSLAGAATGELFF.

This clone has a handful of counts. This CDR3 reads CACPDRVSYGYTF. The CDR3 DNA reads TGTGCCTGCCCGGACAGGGTCTCCTATGGCTACACCTTC. This sequence joins TRBV30 and TRBJ1-2; 8 bases match TRBD1. The CDR3 totals 13 residues. J gave up 4 bases and V 6 bases, and 7 bases lay outside the gene matches. Germline V gene sequence: CDR1 GTSNPN, CDR2 SVGIG (reference sequence).

V and J are TRBV10-2 and TRBJ2-7; 7 positions agree with TRBD2. The CDR3 sequence is 14 residues long. Germline CDR1 and CDR2: WSHSY and SAAADI. Trimming took 2 bases from V and 2 from J; bases not matched to a gene: 3. CDR3 loop: CASSEGEGPYEQYF. The CDR3, as DNA: TGCGCCAGCAGTGAGGGGGAGGGGCCCTACGAGCAGTACTTC.

This clone showed up just a few times. The chain recombines TRBV20-1 with TRBJ1-5, with 8 bases that match TRBD1. Trimming removed 3 bases from V and 4 bases from J; junction bases left unmatched: 8. The V gene's germline CDR1 is DFQATT and CDR2 SNEGSKA (reference sequence). The CDR3 length is 15 residues. The chain's CDR3 is CSASSVTGDNQPQHF. As DNA, the CDR3 is TGCAGTGCTAGTTCGGTGACAGGGGATAATCAGCCCCAGCATTTT.

The V gene is TRBV30, the J gene TRBJ1-2; D call uncertain. The CDR3 is 13 residues long. Trimming removed 2 bases from V and 8 bases from J, with 15 bases in between. Germline CDR1 reads GTSNPN; CDR2 reads SVGIG (reference sequence). CDR3 coding DNA: TGTGCCTGGAGTCGCCGTTGGTTCGGGGGCTACACCTTC. Translation: CAWSRRWFGGYTF.

This chain connects TRBV5-4 to TRBJ1-1; no clear D. The V gene lost 1 base and the J gene lost 2 bases, with 3 bases spanning the gap. This CDR3 comprises 12 residues. Germline loops: CDR1 SGHNT, CDR2 YYREEE (reference sequence). In nucleotides, the CDR3 is TGTGCCAGCAGCTTGATAAACACTGAAGCTTTCTTT. Protein product: CASSLINTEAFF.

The chain combines TRBV18 with TRBJ2-7; D might be TRBD1 (5 bases). There are 14 residues in the CDR3. V was clipped by 1 base and J by 6 bases, with 13 bases between them. Germline V gene data show CDR1 as KGHSH and CDR2 as LQKENI. The CDR3 spells CASSPQGPSAEQYF. DNA of the CDR3: TGTGCCAGCTCACCACAGGGGCCCTCTGCCGAGCAGTACTTC.

This CDR3 reads CASSMGQDDEIGTIYF. DNA for the CDR3: TGTGCCAGTAGTATGGGACAGGATGATGAAATCGGCACCATATATTTT. This chain connects TRBV19 to TRBJ1-3, with 8 positions matching TRBD1. Trimming took 3 bases from V and 9 from J; bases not matched to a gene: 13. This CDR3 has 16 amino acids. Germline values: CDR1 LNHDA, CDR2 SQIVND (reference sequence).

The chain couples TRBV4-2 to TRBJ2-7; 9 nucleotides match TRBD1. This CDR3 has 15 amino acids. The V gene end was trimmed by 2 bases and the J gene end by 2 bases; junction bases not matched to a gene: 4. In germline, CDR1 is LGHNA, CDR2 YNFKEQ. CDR3 sequence: CASSQRQGVAYEQYF. The CDR3 DNA is TGTGCCAGCAGCCAACGACAGGGGGTTGCCTACGAGCAGTACTTC.